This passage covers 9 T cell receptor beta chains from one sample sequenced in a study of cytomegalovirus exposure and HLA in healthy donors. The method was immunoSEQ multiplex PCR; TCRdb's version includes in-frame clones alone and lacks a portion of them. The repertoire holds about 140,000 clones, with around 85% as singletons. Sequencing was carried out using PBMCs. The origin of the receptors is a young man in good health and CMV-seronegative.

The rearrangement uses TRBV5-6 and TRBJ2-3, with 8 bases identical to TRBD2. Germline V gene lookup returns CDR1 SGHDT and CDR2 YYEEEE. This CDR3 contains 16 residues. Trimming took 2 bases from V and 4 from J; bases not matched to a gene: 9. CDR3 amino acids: CASSFVSGGPADTQYF. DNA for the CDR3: TGTGCCAGCAGCTTTGTTTCGGGAGGGCCCGCAGATACGCAGTATTTT. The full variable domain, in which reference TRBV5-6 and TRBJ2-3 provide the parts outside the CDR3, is DAGVTQSPTHLIKTRGQQVTLRCSPKSGHDTVSWYQQALGQGPQFIFQYYEEEERQRGNFPDRFSGHQFPNYSSELNVNALLLGDSALYLCASSFVSGGPADTQYFGPGTRLTVL.

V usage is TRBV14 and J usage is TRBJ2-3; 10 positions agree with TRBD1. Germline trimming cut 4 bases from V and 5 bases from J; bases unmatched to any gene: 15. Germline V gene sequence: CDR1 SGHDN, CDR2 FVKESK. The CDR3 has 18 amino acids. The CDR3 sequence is CASSPRTGGWMRVDTQYF. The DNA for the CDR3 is TGTGCCAGCAGCCCCCGGACAGGGGGGTGGATGCGGGTAGATACGCAGTATTTT.

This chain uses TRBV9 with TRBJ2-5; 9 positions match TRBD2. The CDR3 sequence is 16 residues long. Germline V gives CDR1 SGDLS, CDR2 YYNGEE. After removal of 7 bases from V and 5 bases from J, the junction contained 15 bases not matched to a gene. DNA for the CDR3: TGTGCCAGCTCCCTCGGTGCGGGAGGGGTGGGGGAGACCCAGTACTTC. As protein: CASSLGAGGVGETQYF.

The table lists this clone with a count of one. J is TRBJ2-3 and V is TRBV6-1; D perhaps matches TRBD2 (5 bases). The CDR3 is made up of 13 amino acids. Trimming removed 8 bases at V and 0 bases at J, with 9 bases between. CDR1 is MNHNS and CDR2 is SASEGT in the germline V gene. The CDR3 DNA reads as TGTGCCAGCCCAGCGGATAGCACAGATACGCAGTATTTT. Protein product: CASPADSTDTQYF.

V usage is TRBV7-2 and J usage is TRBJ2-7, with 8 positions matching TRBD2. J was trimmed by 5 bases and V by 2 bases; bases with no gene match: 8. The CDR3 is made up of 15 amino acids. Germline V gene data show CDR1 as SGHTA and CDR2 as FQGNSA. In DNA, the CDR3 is TGTGCCAGCAGCTTACGGGGTAGCGGGACACACGAGCAGTACTTC. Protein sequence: CASSLRGSGTHEQYF.

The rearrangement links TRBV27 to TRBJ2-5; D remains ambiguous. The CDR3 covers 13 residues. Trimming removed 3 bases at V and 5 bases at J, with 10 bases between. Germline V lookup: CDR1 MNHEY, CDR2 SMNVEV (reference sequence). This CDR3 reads CASSFTARETQYF. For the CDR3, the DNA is TGTGCCAGCAGTTTCACGGCGAGGGAGACCCAGTACTTC.

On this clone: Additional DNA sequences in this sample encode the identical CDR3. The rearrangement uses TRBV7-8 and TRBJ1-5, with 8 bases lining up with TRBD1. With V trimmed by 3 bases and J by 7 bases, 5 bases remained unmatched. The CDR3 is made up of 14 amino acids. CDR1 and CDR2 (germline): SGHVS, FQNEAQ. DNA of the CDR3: TGTGCCAGCAGCTTCGACAGGGGAGGACAGCCCCAGCATTTT. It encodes CASSFDRGGQPQHF.

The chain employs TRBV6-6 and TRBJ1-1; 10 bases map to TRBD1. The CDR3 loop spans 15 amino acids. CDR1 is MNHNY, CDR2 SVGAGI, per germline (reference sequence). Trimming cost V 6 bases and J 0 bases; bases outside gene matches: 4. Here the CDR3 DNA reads TGTGCCAGCAGAGTCGACAGGGGGCTGAACACTGAAGCTTTCTTT. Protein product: CASRVDRGLNTEAFF.

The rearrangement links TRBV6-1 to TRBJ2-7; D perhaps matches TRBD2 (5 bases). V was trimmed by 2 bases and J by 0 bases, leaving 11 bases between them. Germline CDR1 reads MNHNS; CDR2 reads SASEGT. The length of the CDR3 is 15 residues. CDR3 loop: CASSERGLSSYEQYF. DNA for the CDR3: TGTGCCAGCAGTGAACGGGGATTAAGCTCCTACGAGCAGTACTTC.